A selection of T cell receptor beta chains follows, all from one sample in a study of cytomegalovirus exposure and HLA in healthy donors. Profiled with immunoSEQ multiplex PCR; TCRdb holds only in-frame clones, not every one. The sample records approximately 120,000 clones, 80% being singletons. Sequenced material: PBMCs. These receptors all come from a female donor in good health and CMV-seronegative. Both conserved end residues are trimmed from each CDR3. A D gene is named only where the DNA matches it firmly.

TRBJ2-1 | TRBD2 | TRBV9 | ASSEDQTSGAYNEQF
TRBJ2-3 | TRBD2 | TRBV25-1 | ASTRTSGEGTDTQY
TRBJ2-2 | . | TRBV2 | ASSIRTAGTGELF
TRBJ2-3 | . | TRBV9 | ASSVAPARATQY
TRBJ1-5 | TRBD1 | TRBV19 | ASSKKGTGFGLYNQPQH
TRBJ2-1 | . | TRBV5-1 | ASSQGGQWHNEQF
TRBJ1-1 | TRBD1 | TRBV7-9 | ASSYLQGANTEAF
TRBJ2-5 | TRBD2 | TRBV5-1 | ASSSGLAVPQETQY
TRBJ2-3 | TRBD2 | TRBV28 | ASSFSWSSGESTDTQY
TRBJ2-1 | . | TRBV25-1 | ASSPLHKYGYNEQF
TRBJ2-7 | TRBD2 | TRBV7-9 | ASSLGLAERPYEQY
TRBJ1-5 | . | TRBV28 | ASSYGQSYSNQPQH
TRBJ2-1 | TRBD2 | TRBV2 | ASGLEAGINEQF
TRBJ1-6 | TRBD1 | TRBV11-2 | ASSADRVQPLH
TRBJ1-2 | TRBD1 | TRBV19 | ASTPYRGQANYGYT
TRBJ1-2 | . | TRBV18 | ASSPPTGFHGYGYT
TRBJ1-4 | . | TRBV5-6 | ASSSSTNTNEKLF
TRBJ2-2 | TRBD1 | TRBV14 | ASSQGQGNTGELF
TRBJ1-2 | . | TRBV27 | ASSKGVANYGYT
TRBJ2-6 | TRBD2 | TRBV15 | ATSRVETSGESGANVLT
TRBJ2-1 | TRBD2 | TRBV5-1 | ASSLGALAGGQNEQF
TRBJ2-1 | . | TRBV6-1 | ASSEFTGTPYNEQF
TRBJ2-7 | . | TRBV5-8 | ASILAGTYEQY
TRBJ2-5 | . | TRBV5-1 | ASSFAQTKETQY
TRBJ1-4 | TRBD1 | TRBV7-9 | ASSLGTGTGGEKLF
TRBJ2-2 | . | TRBV7-2 | ASSLAGQNTGELF
TRBJ1-4 | . | TRBV15 | ATSRATSNEKLF
TRBJ2-7 | TRBD1 | TRBV18 | ASSPGQGADEQY
TRBJ1-1 | . | TRBV30 | AWSVLGQNTEAF
TRBJ1-2 | . | TRBV7-9 | SSRRNRDGYT
TRBJ2-1 | TRBD2 | TRBV28 | ASSPPGTINEQF
TRBJ1-1 | TRBD1 | TRBV29-1 | SVEDIRTGGWGGAF
TRBJ2-7 | TRBD2 | TRBV11-2 | ASSQGLGPYEQY
TRBJ2-5 | TRBD1 | TRBV18 | ASSPSGQGTTQY
TRBJ2-2 | TRBD2 | TRBV28 | ASSLRGLAAYTGELF
TRBJ2-2 | TRBD2 | TRBV5-4 | ASSFRLARDTGELF
TRBJ1-1 | TRBD1 | TRBV5-1 | ASSLNSGQGVFTEAF
TRBJ1-2 | TRBD1 | TRBV6-5 | ASSSGQHYGYT
TRBJ2-1 | TRBD2 | TRBV9 | ASSHSGRLYNEQF
TRBJ2-1 | . | TRBV6-6 | ASSSIHEQF
TRBJ2-2 | . | TRBV2 | ASSDRTWTGITNTGELF
TRBJ2-7 | TRBD2 | TRBV4-1 | ASSSNPSGGPYEQY
TRBJ1-2 | . | TRBV15 | ATSRDLSTGSVGYT
TRBJ2-3 | . | TRBV30 | AWSVTGLGTDTQY
TRBJ2-2 | TRBD1 | TRBV2 | ASRPGTVNTGELF